Presented here are 2 T cell receptor beta chains from one specimen sequenced in a study of OX40 agonist ivuxolimab in advanced cancers. TCRdb's table, derived via immunoSEQ multiplex PCR, lists solely in-frame clones and lacks some. This repertoire shows about 66,000 clones, around 80% found once; its top ten account for approximately 6.8%. This specimen was CD4+ or CD8+ T cells sorted from blood, taken in a trial of the OX40 agonist ivuxolimab. These receptors originate from an adult with an advanced solid tumor such as melanoma, head and neck, liver or kidney cancer.

The rearrangement joins TRBV2 to TRBJ1-1; D may be TRBD1 (5 bases). Germline V gene lookup returns CDR1 SNHLY and CDR2 FYNNEI. Trimming took 4 bases from V and 4 from J, leaving 7 bases between them. The CDR3 is made up of 12 amino acids. CDR3 bases: TGTGCCAGCAGTGTGGGGCCCACTGAAGCTTTCTTT. This translates into CASSVGPTEAFF.

This chain connects TRBV10-2 to TRBJ1-5, with TRBD1 as a possible D gene (5 bases). V was shortened by 3 bases and J by 9 bases, with 12 bases between the two germline ends. Germline V gene sequence: CDR1 WSHSY, CDR2 SAAADI. The CDR3 runs to 13 residues. The CDR3, as DNA: TGCGCCAGCAGTGATAGCCATGGGGGGCCCCAGCATTTT. Protein: CASSDSHGGPQHF.